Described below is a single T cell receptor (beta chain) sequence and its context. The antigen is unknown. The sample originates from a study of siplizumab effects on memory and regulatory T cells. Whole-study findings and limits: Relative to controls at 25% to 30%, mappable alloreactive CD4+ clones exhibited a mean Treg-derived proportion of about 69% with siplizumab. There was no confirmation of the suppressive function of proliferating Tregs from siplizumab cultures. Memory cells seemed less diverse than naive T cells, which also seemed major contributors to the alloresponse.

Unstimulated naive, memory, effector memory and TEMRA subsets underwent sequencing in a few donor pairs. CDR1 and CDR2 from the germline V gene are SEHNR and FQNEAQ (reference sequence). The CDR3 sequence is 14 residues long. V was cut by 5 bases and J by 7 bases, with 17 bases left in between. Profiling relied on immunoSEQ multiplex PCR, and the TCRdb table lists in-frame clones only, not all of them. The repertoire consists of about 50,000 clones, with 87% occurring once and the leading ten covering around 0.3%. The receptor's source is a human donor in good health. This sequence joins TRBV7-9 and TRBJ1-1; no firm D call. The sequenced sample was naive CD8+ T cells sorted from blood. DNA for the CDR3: TGTGCCAGCAGCCCCGGGAGGTCTATCGGTGAAGCTTTCTTT. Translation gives CASSPGRSIGEAFF.